The table lists the clone carrying this TCR beta chain with a few counts. Sequencing used immunoSEQ multiplex PCR; TCRdb keeps in-frame clones, though not all of them. The sample lists about 2,100,000 clones; 90% to 95% were seen once. This record comes from a study of shared clonotypes between healthy human individuals. Naive-designated CD8 cells lacked CD45RO, were positively enriched for CCR7, and omitted terminally differentiated effector memory CD45RA+ cells. The V end lost 2 bases, the J end lost 3 bases, and 16 bases lay between the germline ends. Germline CDR1 is MNHEY and CDR2 is SMNVEV (reference sequence). The CDR3 has 16 residues.

J is TRBJ1-1 and V is TRBV27, with D hard to call. The sequence derives from a man aged 18 to 29 in good health. Some clones in this sample may be carry-over from other donors' samples. Sequenced sample: naive CD8+ T cells from PBMCs. In DNA form, the CDR3 reads TGTGCCAGCAGTTTAACCCCCGGTTGGGCAGACACTGAAGCTTTCTTT. It is translated as CASSLTPGWADTEAFF.